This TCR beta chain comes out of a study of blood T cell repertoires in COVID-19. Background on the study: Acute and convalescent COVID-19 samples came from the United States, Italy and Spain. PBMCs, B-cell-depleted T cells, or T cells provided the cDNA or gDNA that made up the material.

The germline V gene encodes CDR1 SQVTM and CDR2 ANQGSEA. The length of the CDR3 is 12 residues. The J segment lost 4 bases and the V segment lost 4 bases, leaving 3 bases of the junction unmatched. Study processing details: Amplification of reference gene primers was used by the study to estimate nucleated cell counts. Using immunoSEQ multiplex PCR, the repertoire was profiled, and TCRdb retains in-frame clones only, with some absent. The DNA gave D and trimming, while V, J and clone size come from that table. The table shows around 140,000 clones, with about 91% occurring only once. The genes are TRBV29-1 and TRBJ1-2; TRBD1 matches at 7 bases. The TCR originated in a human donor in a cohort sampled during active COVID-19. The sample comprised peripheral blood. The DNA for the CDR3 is TGCAGCGTTGGACAGGGATTCTATGGCTACACCTTC. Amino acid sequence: CSVGQGFYGYTF.